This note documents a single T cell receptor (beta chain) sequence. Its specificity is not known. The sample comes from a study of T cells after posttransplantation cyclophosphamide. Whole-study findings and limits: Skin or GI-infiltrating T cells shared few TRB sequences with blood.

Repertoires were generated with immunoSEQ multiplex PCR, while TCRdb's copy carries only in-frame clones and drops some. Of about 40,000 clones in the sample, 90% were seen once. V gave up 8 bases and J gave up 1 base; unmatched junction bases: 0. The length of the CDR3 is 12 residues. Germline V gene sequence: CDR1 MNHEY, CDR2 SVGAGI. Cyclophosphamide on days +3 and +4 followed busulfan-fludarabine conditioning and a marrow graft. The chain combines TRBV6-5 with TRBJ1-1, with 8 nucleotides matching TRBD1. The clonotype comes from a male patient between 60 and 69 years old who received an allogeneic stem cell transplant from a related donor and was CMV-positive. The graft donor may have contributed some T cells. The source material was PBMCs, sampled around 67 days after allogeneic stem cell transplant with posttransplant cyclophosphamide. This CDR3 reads CASGTGNTEAFF. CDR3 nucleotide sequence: TGTGCCAGCGGGACAGGGAACACTGAAGCTTTCTTT.